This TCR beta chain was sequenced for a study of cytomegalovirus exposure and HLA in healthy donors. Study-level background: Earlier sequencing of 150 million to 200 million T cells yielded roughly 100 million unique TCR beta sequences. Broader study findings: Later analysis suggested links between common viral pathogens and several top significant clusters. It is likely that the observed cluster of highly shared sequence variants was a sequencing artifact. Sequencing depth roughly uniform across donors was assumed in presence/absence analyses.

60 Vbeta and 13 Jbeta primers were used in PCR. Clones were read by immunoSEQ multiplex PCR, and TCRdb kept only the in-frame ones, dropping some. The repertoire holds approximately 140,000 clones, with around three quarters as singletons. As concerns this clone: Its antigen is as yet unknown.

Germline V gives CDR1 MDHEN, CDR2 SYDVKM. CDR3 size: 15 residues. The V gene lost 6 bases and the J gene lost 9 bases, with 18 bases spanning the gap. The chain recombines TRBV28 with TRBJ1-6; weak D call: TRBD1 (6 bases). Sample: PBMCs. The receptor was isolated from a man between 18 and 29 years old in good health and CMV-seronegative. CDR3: CASRKKQGPLSPLHF. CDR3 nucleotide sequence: TGTGCCAGCAGGAAAAAACAGGGACCCCTTTCACCCCTCCACTTT.